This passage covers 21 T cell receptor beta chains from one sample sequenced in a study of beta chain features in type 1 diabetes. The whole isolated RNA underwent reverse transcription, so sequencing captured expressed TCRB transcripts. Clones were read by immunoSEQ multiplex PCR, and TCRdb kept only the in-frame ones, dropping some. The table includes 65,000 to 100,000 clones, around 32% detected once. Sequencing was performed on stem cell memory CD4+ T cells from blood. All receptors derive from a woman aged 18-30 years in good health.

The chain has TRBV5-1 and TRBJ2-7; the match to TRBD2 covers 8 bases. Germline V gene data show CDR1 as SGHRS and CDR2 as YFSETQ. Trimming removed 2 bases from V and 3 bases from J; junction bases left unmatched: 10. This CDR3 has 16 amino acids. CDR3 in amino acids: CASSFGGAGAVYEQYF. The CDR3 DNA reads TGCGCCAGCAGCTTCGGGGGGGCGGGGGCCGTCTACGAGCAGTACTTC.

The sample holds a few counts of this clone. Here the CDR3 reads CASSLKQGQGFFGYTF. The CDR3 coding sequence is TGTGCCAGCAGCTTGAAGCAAGGACAGGGGTTCTTTGGCTACACCTTC. The J gene is TRBJ1-2, the V gene TRBV5-4; 9 nucleotides match TRBD1. Germline V gene lookup returns CDR1 SGHNT and CDR2 YYREEE (reference sequence). The CDR3 sequence is 16 residues long. Trimming removed 1 base from V and 7 bases from J; junction bases left unmatched: 11.

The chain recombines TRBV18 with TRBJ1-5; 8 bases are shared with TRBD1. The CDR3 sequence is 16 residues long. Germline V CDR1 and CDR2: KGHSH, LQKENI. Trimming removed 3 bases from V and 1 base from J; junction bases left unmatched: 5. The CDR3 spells CASSPGTGGSNQPQHF. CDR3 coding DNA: TGTGCCAGCTCACCCGGGACAGGCGGGAGCAATCAGCCCCAGCATTTT.

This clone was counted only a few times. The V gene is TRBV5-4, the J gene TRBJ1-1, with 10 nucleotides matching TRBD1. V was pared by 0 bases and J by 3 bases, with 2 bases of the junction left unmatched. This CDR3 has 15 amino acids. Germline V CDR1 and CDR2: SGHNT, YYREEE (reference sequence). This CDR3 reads CASSLGGTGDTEAFF. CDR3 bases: TGTGCCAGCAGCTTGGGCGGGACAGGGGACACTGAAGCTTTCTTT.

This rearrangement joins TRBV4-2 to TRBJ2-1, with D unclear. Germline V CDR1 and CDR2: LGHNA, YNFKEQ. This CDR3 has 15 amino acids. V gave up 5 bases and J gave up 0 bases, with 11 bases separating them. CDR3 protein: CASSLARSSYNEQFF. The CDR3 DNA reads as TGTGCCAGCAGCTTGGCTAGGAGCTCCTACAATGAGCAGTTCTTC.

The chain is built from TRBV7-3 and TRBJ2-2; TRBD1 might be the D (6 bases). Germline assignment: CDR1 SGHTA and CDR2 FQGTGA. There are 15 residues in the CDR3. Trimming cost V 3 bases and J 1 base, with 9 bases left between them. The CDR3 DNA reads TGTGCCAGCAGCTTGGGACACCTGAACACCGGGGAGCTGTTTTTT. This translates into CASSLGHLNTGELFF. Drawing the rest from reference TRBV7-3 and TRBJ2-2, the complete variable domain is GAGVSQTPSNKVTEKGKYVELRCDPISGHTALYWYRQSLGQGPEFLIYFQGTGAADDSGLPNDRFFAVRPEGSVSTLKIQRTERGDSAVYLCASSLGHLNTGELFFGEGSRLTVL.

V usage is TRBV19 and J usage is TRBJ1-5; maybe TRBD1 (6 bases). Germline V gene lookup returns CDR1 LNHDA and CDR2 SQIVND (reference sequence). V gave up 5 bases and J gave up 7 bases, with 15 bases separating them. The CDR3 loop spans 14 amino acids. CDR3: CASSSGQNQQPQHF. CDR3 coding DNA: TGTGCCAGTAGTTCTGGACAGAATCAACAGCCCCAGCATTTT.

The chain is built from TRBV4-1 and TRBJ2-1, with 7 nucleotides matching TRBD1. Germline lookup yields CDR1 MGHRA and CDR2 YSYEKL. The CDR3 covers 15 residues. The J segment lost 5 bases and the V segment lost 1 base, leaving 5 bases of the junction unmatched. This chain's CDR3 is CASSQGQGLHNEQFF. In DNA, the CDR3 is TGCGCCAGCAGCCAAGGACAGGGTCTTCACAATGAGCAGTTCTTC.

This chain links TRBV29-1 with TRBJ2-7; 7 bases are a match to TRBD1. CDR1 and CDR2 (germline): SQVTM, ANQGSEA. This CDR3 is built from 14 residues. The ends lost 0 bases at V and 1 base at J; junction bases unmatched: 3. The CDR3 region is CSVEDPGGSYEQYF. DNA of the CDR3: TGCAGCGTTGAAGATCCAGGGGGATCCTACGAGCAGTACTTC.

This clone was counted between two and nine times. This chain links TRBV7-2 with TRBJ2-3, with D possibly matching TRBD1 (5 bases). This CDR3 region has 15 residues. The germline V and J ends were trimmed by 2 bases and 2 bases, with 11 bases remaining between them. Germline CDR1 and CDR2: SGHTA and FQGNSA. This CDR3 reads CASSLKAGNTDTQYF. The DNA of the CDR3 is TGTGCCAGCAGCTTAAAAGCAGGGAACACAGATACGCAGTATTTT.

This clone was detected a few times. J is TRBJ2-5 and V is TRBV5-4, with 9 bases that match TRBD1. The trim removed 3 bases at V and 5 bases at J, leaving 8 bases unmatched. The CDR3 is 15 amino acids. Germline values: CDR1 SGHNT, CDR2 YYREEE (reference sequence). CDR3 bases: TGTGCCAGCAGCTCGATACAGGGGGCATGGGAGACCCAGTACTTC. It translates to CASSSIQGAWETQYF. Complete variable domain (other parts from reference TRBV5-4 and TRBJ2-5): ETGVTQSPTHLIKTRGQQVTLRCSSQSGHNTVSWYQQALGQGPQFIFQYYREEENGRGNFPPRFSGLQFPNYSSELNVNALELDDSALYLCASSSIQGAWETQYFGPGTRLLVL.

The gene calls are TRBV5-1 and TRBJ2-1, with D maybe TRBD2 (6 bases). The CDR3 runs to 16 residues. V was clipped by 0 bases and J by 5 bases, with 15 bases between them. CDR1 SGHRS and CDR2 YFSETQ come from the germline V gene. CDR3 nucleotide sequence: TGCGCCAGCAGCTTGGAGAGGTCTAGCGCCCACAATGAGCAGTTCTTC. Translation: CASSLERSSAHNEQFF.

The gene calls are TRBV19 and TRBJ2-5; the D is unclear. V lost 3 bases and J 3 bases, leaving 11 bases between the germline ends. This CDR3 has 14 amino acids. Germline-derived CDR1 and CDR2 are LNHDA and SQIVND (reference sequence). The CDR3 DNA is TGTGCCAGTAGTATTCCCCAGAGCGAAGAGACCCAGTACTTC. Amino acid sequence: CASSIPQSEETQYF. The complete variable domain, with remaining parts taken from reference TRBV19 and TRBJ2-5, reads DGGITQSPKYLFRKEGQNVTLSCEQNLNHDAMYWYRQDPGQGLRLIYYSQIVNDFQKGDIAEGYSVSREKKESFPLTVTSAQKNPTAFYLCASSIPQSEETQYFGPGTRLLVL.

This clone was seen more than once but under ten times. CDR3 sequence reads: CASKEGINTEAFF. The CDR3 nucleotides are TGTGCCAGCAAGGAGGGGATTAACACTGAAGCTTTCTTT. The V and J genes are TRBV27 and TRBJ1-1; possible D gene TRBD1, 5 bases. The CDR3 is made up of 13 amino acids. Germline-derived CDR1 and CDR2 are MNHEY and SMNVEV (reference sequence). V dropped 7 bases and J dropped 2 bases, with 11 bases sitting between them.

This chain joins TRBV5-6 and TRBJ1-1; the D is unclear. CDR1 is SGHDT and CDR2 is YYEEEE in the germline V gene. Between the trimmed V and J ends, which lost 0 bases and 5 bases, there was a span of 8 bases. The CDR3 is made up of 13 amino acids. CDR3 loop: CASSLGGITEAFF. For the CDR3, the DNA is TGTGCCAGCAGCTTGGGCGGGATAACTGAAGCTTTCTTT. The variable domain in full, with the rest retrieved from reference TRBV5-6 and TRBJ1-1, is DAGVTQSPTHLIKTRGQQVTLRCSPKSGHDTVSWYQQALGQGPQFIFQYYEEEERQRGNFPDRFSGHQFPNYSSELNVNALLLGDSALYLCASSLGGITEAFFGQGTRLTVV.

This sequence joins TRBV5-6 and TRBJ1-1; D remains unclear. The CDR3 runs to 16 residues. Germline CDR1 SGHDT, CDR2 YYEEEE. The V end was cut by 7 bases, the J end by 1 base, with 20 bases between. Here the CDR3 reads CASCRRNAARNTEAFF. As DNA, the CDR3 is TGTGCCAGCTGCCGGAGGAACGCTGCTAGGAACACTGAAGCTTTCTTT.

The CDR3 region is CASSQDRGRNTGELFF. CDR3 bases: TGTGCCAGCAGCCAAGACAGGGGCCGGAACACCGGGGAGCTGTTTTTT. The rearrangement joins TRBV4-2 to TRBJ2-2; the D gene is possibly TRBD1 (6 bases). CDR1 LGHNA and CDR2 YNFKEQ come from the germline V gene. V lost 0 bases and J 1 base, leaving 9 bases between the germline ends. The length of the CDR3 is 16 residues.

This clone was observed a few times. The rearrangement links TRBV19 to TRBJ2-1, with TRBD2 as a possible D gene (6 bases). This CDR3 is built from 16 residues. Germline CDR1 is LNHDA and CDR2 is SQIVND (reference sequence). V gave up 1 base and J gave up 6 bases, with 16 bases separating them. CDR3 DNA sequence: TGTGCCAGTAGTATAGTGGGACTCCAAAACCTCAATGAGCAGTTCTTC. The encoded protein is CASSIVGLQNLNEQFF.

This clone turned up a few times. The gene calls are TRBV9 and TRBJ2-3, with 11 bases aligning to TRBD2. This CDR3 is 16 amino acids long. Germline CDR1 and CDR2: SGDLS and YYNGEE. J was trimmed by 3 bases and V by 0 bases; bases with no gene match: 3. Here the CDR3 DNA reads TGTGCCAGCAGCGTAGCGGCTAGCGGGAGGACAGATACGCAGTATTTT. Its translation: CASSVAASGRTDTQYF.

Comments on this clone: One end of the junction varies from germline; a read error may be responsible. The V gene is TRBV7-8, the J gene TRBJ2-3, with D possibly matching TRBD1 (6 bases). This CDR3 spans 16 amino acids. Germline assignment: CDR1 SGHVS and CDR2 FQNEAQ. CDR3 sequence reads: CASSSHGQTSRDTQYF. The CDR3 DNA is TGTGCCAGCAGCTCCCACGGACAGACCAGCAGAGATACGCAGTATTTT. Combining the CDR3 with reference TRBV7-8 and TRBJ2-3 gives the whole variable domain GAGVSQSPRYKVAKRGQDVALRCDPISGHVSLFWYQQALGQGPEFLTYFQNEAQLDKSGLPSDRFFAERPEGSVSTLKIQRTQQEDSAVYLCASSSHGQTSRDTQYFGPGTRLTVL.

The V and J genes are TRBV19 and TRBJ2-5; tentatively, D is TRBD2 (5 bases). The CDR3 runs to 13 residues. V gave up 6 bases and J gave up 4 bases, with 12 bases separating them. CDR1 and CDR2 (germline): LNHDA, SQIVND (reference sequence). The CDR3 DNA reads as TGTGCCAGTAGCGAGGGTTTGGGAGAGACCCAGTACTTC. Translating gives CASSEGLGETQYF. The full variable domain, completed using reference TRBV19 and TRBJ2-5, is DGGITQSPKYLFRKEGQNVTLSCEQNLNHDAMYWYRQDPGQGLRLIYYSQIVNDFQKGDIAEGYSVSREKKESFPLTVTSAQKNPTAFYLCASSEGLGETQYFGPGTRLLVL.